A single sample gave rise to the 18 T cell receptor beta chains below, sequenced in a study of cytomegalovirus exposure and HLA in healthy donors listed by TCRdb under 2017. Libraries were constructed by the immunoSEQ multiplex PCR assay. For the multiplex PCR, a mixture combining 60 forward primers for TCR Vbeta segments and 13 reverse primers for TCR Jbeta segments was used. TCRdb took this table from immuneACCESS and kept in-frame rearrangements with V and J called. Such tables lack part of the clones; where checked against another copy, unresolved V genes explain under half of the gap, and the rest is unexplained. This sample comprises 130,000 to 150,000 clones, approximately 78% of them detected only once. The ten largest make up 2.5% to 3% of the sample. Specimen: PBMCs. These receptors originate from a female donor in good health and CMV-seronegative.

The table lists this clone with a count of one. This chain's CDR3 is CASSLAGGWVNEQFF. DNA of the CDR3: TGTGCCAGCTCATTAGCGGGAGGTTGGGTGAATGAGCAGTTCTTC. The chain links TRBV27 to TRBJ2-1, with 10 bases lining up with TRBD2. The CDR3 consists of 15 residues. The germline V gene encodes CDR1 MNHEY and CDR2 SMNVEV (reference sequence). J was trimmed by 7 bases and V by 8 bases; bases with no gene match: 11.

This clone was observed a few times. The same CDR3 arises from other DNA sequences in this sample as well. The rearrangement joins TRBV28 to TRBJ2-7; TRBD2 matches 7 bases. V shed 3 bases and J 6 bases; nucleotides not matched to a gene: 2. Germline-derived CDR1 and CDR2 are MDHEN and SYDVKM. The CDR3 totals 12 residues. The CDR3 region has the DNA TGTGCCAGCAGTTTGACTAGCAGCGAGCAGTACTTC. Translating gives CASSLTSSEQYF.

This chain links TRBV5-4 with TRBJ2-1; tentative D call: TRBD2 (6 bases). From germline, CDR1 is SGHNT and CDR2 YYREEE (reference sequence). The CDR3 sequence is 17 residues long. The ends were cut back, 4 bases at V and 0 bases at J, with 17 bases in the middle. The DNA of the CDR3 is TGTGCCAGCAGCCCAACCCTGGACGGGAGCTCCTACAATGAGCAGTTCTTC. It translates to CASSPTLDGSSYNEQFF.

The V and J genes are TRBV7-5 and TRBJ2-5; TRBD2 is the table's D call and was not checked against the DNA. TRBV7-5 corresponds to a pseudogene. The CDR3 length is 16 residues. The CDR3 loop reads CVRSLVRESGQETQYF. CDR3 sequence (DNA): TGTGTCAGAAGCTTAGTGAGGGAGAGCGGCCAAGAGACCCAGTACTTC.

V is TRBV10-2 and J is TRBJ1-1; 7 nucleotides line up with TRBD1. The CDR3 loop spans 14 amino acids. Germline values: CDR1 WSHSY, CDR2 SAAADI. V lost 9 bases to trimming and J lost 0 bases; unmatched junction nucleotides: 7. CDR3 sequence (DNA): TGCGCCAGTTTGGGACAGCCACTGAACACTGAAGCTTTCTTT. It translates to CASLGQPLNTEAFF.

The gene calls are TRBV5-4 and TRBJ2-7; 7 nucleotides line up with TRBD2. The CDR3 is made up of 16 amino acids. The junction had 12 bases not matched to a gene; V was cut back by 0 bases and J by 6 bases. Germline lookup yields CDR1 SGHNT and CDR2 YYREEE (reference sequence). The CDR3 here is CASSLGTRDFRGEQYF. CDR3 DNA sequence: TGTGCCAGCAGCTTGGGGACTAGAGATTTTCGGGGCGAGCAGTACTTC.

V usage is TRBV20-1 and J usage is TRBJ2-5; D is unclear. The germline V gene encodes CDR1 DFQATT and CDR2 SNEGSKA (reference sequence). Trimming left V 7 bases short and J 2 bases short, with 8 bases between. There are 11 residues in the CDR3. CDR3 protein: CSGTSQETQYF. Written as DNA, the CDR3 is TGCAGTGGAACTTCTCAAGAGACCCAGTACTTC.

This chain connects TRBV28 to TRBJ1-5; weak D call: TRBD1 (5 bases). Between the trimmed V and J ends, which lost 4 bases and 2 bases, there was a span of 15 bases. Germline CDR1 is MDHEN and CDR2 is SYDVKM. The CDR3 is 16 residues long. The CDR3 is CASSSRGPGGNQPQHF. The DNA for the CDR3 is TGTGCCAGCAGTTCAAGAGGGCCGGGGGGCAATCAGCCCCAGCATTTT. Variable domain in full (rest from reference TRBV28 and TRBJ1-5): DVKVTQSSRYLVKRTGEKVFLECVQDMDHENMFWYRQDPGLGLRLIYFSYDVKMKEKGDIPEGYSVSREKKERFSLILESASTNQTSMYLCASSSRGPGGNQPQHFGDGTRLSIL.

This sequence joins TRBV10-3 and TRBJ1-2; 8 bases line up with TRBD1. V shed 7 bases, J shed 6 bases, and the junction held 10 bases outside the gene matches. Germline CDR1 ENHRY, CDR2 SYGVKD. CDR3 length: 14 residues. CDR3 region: CAIMGPGGYNGYTF. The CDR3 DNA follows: TGTGCCATCATGGGTCCAGGGGGCTATAATGGCTACACCTTC.

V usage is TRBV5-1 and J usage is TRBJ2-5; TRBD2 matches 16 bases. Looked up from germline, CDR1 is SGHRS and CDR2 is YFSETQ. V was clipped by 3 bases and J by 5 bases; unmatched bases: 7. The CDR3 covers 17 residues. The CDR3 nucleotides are TGCGCCAGCAGCTCGGGACTAGCGGGGGGGTTGCTGGAGACCCAGTACTTC. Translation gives CASSSGLAGGLLETQYF.

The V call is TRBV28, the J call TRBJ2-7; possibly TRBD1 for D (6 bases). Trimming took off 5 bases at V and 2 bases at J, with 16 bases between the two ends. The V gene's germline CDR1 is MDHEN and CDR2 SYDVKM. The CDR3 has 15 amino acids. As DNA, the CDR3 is TGTGCCAGCAGTCGAGACAGGAATCGCCCCTACGAGCAGTACTTC. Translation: CASSRDRNRPYEQYF.

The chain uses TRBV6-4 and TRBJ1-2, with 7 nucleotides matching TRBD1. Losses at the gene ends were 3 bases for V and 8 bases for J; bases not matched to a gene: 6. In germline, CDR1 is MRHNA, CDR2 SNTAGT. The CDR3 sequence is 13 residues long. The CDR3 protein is CASSEGGLRGYTF. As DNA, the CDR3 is TGTGCCAGCAGTGAAGGGGGCCTACGGGGCTACACCTTC.

The CDR3 region has the DNA TGTGCCAGCAGCTTAAGGGGACAGAGGGCCGGAAACACCATATATTTT. Its translation: CASSLRGQRAGNTIYF. The rearrangement uses TRBV7-2 and TRBJ1-3; TRBD1 agrees at 7 bases. Trimming cost V 2 bases and J 4 bases; bases outside gene matches: 8. The CDR3 has 16 residues. From germline, CDR1 is SGHTA and CDR2 FQGNSA.

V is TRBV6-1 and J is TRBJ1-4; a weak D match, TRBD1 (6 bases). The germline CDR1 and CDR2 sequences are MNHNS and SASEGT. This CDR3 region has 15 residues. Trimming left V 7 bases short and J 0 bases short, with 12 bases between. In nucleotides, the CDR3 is TGTGCCAGCACCCCAAGACAGGCAACTAATGAAAAACTGTTTTTT. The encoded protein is CASTPRQATNEKLFF.

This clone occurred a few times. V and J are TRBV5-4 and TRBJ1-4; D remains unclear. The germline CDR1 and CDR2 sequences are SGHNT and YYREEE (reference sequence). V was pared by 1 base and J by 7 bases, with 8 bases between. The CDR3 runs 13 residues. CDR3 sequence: CASSLRGSEKLFF. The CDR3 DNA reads TGTGCCAGCAGCTTGCGCGGGAGTGAAAAACTGTTTTTT.

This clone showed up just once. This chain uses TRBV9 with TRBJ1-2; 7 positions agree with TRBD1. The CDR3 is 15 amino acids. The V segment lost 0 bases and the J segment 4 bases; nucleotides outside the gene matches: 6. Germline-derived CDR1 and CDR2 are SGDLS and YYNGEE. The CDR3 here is CASSVALGQTYGYTF. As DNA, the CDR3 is TGTGCCAGCAGCGTAGCCCTGGGACAGACCTATGGCTACACCTTC.

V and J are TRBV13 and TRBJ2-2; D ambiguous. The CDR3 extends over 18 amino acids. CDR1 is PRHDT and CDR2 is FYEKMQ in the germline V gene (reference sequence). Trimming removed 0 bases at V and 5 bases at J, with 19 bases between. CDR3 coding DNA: TGTGCCAGCAGCTTAGGCCCCACGATGTGGCGGCGGACCGGGGAGCTGTTTTTT. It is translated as CASSLGPTMWRRTGELFF.

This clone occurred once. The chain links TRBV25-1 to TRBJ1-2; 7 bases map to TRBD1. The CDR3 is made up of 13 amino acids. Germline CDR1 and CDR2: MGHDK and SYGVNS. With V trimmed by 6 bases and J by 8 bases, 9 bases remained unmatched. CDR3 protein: CASSLKQGNGYTF. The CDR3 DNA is TGTGCCAGCAGCCTTAAACAGGGGAACGGCTACACCTTC.